These 30 T cell receptor beta chains were all obtained from the same sample, sequenced in a study of CD8+CD57+ T cells in acquired aplastic anemia. Researchers used genomic DNA as the template to profile TCR beta VDJ and CDR3. TCRdb called the reads again in MiXCR, with one record for every CDR3 protein. The sample carries around 64,000 distinct CDR3 sequences, about 54% recorded once. The sample taken for sequencing was sorted CD4+, CD8+, or CD8+CD57+ T cells (not recorded which) from PBMCs. The receptor source for this set is a human donor in good health, serving as a control.

This clonotype was recorded at least ten times. A junction end diverges from the germline sequence, so it may reflect a read error. CDR3 in DNA: TGTGCCAGCAGTCTAGCGGGAGGTCTACAAGGGGAGCAGTACTTC. Translation: CASSLAGGLQGEQYF. The chain couples TRBV12-3 or TRBV12-4 to TRBJ2-7; 11 positions agree with TRBD2. CDR3 length: 15 amino acids.

The chain employs TRBV20-1 and TRBJ2-3; TRBD2 is a possible D gene (6 bases). Germline CDR1 DFQATT, CDR2 SNEGSKA (reference sequence). The CDR3 length is 13 residues. Trimming cost V 3 bases and J 3 bases, with 10 bases left between them. This CDR3 is CSASGSLTDTQYF. Here the CDR3 DNA reads TGCAGTGCTAGCGGGAGTCTGACAGATACGCAGTATTTT.

This clonotype was detected only once. The chain joins TRBV24-1 to TRBJ2-1, with D maybe TRBD2 (6 bases). Germline loops: CDR1 KGHDR, CDR2 SFDVKD. CDR3 length: 12 amino acids. The CDR3 here is CASPGLYNEQFF. The CDR3 region has the DNA TGTGCTAGCCCGGGACTCTACAATGAGCAGTTCTTC.

This clonotype has at least ten counts. The chain links TRBV4-1 to TRBJ2-7; TRBD2 aligns across 10 bases. Germline assignment: CDR1 MGHRA and CDR2 YSYEKL. With 1 base clipped from V and 6 bases from J, the junction kept 3 bases outside the gene matches. The CDR3 extends over 14 amino acids. CDR3 in amino acids: CASSQGLAGVEQYF. CDR3 nucleotide sequence: TGCGCCAGCAGCCAAGGCCTAGCGGGAGTCGAGCAGTACTTC.

This clonotype was picked up many times. V gene TRBV6-1 combines with J gene TRBJ1-5; D may be TRBD1 (5 bases). Germline V gene sequence: CDR1 MNHNS, CDR2 SASEGT. This CDR3 spans 14 amino acids. The V and J ends lost 6 bases and 7 bases respectively, with 16 bases between them. The CDR3 spells CASRRRGGDQPQHF. DNA of the CDR3: TGTGCCAGCAGACGACGTGGGGGGGACCAGCCCCAGCATTTT.

This clonotype was picked up many times. The rearrangement links TRBV12-3 or TRBV12-4 to TRBJ2-5; D might be TRBD2 (6 bases). The CDR3 totals 17 residues. Trimming removed 6 bases from V and 4 bases from J, with 24 bases in between. The CDR3 loop is CASSRRTPGLRGETQYF. The CDR3 DNA is TGTGCCAGCAGCAGAAGAACCCCGGGACTGAGAGGAGAGACCCAGTACTTC.

The CDR3 sequence is CASSPTGDGSHTEAFF. Here the CDR3 DNA reads TGTGCCAGCAGTCCGACAGGGGATGGTTCCCACACTGAAGCTTTCTTT. The chain combines TRBV12-3 or TRBV12-4 with TRBJ1-1, with 8 nucleotides matching TRBD1. The CDR3 totals 16 residues. V lost 5 bases to trimming and J lost 3 bases; unmatched junction nucleotides: 11.

Remarks on this clonotype: At one boundary the junction diverges from the germline segment, which might be a read error. The CDR3 DNA follows: TGTGGCACCAGTGATGCCCCCCGGGACGATAGGTCCTTC. This encodes CGTSDAPRDDRSF. The chain has TRBV24-1 and TRBJ2-1; either TRBD1 or TRBD2 may fit D (5 bases each). Germline loops: CDR1 KGHDR, CDR2 SFDVKD. This CDR3 comprises 13 residues.

By proportion, this clonotype is medium-sized. V usage is TRBV2 and J usage is TRBJ1-5; 7 bases map to TRBD1. V shed 4 bases and J 2 bases; nucleotides not matched to a gene: 2. The CDR3 has 14 amino acids. Germline CDR1 reads SNHLY; CDR2 reads FYNNEI. CDR3 nucleotides: TGTGCCAGCAGTGGGGGGACAGGCAATCAGCCCCAGCATTTT. It encodes CASSGGTGNQPQHF.

The rearrangement joins TRBV29-1 to TRBJ1-1; weak D call: TRBD1 (5 bases). The CDR3 has 17 residues. Trimming took 1 base from V and 5 from J, leaving 23 bases between them. Germline CDR1 SQVTM, CDR2 ANQGSEA. The CDR3 DNA reads TGCAGCGTTGAAGCAGGGTTTCGAACAGTTCGGGGGACTGAAGCTTTCTTT. Amino acids: CSVEAGFRTVRGTEAFF.

This clonotype came up many times. The chain is built from TRBV7-9 and TRBJ2-4; tentatively, D is TRBD2 (6 bases). Germline lookup yields CDR1 SEHNR and CDR2 FQNEAQ (reference sequence). The germline V and J ends were trimmed by 0 bases and 0 bases, with 9 bases remaining between them. There are 16 residues in the CDR3. CDR3 protein: CASSLAVGGAKNIQYF. The CDR3 DNA reads TGTGCCAGCAGCTTAGCGGTGGGGGGAGCCAAAAACATTCAGTACTTC.

This clonotype was seen a few times. As DNA, the CDR3 is TGTGCCAGCAGTGAGGCGGGGCCATCGAATCAGCCCCAGTACTTC. Its translation: CASSEAGPSNQPQYF. The chain recombines TRBV2 with TRBJ2-5; D is possibly TRBD2 (6 bases). This CDR3 spans 15 amino acids. Germline-derived CDR1 and CDR2 are SNHLY and FYNNEI. Between the trimmed V and J ends, which lost 3 bases and 9 bases, there was a span of 20 bases.

The chain recombines TRBV19 with TRBJ1-6; 8 nucleotides line up with TRBD1. With 5 bases clipped from V and 6 bases from J, the junction kept 9 bases outside the gene matches. This CDR3 has 16 amino acids. The germline V gene has CDR1 LNHDA and CDR2 SQIVND (reference sequence). As DNA, the CDR3 is TGTGCCAGTAGTCCCAAAGGACAGGGCCGTAATTCACCCCTCCACTTT. It codes for CASSPKGQGRNSPLHF. The variable domain in full, completed from reference TRBV19 and TRBJ1-6, reads DGGITQSPKYLFRKEGQNVTLSCEQNLNHDAMYWYRQDPGQGLRLIYYSQIVNDFQKGDIAEGYSVSREKKESFPLTVTSAQKNPTAFYLCASSPKGQGRNSPLHFGNGTRLTVT.

The chain uses TRBV20-1 and TRBJ2-5; D possibly corresponds to TRBD2 (7 bases). V was pared by 3 bases and J by 4 bases, with 9 bases between. The CDR3 is made up of 12 amino acids. CDR1 DFQATT and CDR2 SNEGSKA come from the germline V gene (reference sequence). The CDR3 loop reads CSARGGAETQYF. In DNA form, the CDR3 reads TGCAGTGCTAGGGGGGGGGCAGAGACCCAGTACTTC.

The CDR3 region is CASIRQGLTASPLHF. The CDR3 DNA is TGTGCCAGCATACGACAGGGACTCACAGCGTCACCCCTCCACTTT. The chain recombines TRBV2 with TRBJ1-6; 7 nucleotides line up with TRBD1. The CDR3 consists of 15 residues. Trimming removed 7 bases from V and 10 bases from J; junction bases left unmatched: 13. Germline CDR1 is SNHLY and CDR2 is FYNNEI.

By sample share, this clonotype is medium-sized (0.01 to 0.1%). The V call is TRBV19, the J call TRBJ1-4; 7 positions agree with TRBD1. Looked up from germline, CDR1 is LNHDA and CDR2 is SQIVND (reference sequence). The CDR3 loop spans 14 amino acids. The V segment lost 3 bases and the J segment 8 bases; nucleotides outside the gene matches: 6. The CDR3 sequence: CASSIGRGNEKLFF. The CDR3 DNA reads as TGTGCCAGTAGTATCGGCAGGGGGAACGAAAAACTGTTTTTT.

The chain links TRBV7-9 to TRBJ2-3; 8 nucleotides align to TRBD2. The CDR3 has 14 amino acids. The trim removed 10 bases at V and 2 bases at J, leaving 8 bases unmatched. CDR1 and CDR2 (germline): SEHNR, FQNEAQ (reference sequence). CDR3 nucleotide sequence: TGTGCCACTCAACGGGAGGGAGACACAGATACGCAGTATTTT. It specifies CATQREGDTDTQYF.

This chain connects TRBV2 to TRBJ1-1; D perhaps matches TRBD1 (5 bases). V shed 3 bases and J shed 1 base, with 12 bases lying between them. CDR3 length: 15 residues. Germline CDR1 reads SNHLY; CDR2 reads FYNNEI. The CDR3 here is CASSDEAGTNTEAFF. CDR3 nucleotide sequence: TGTGCCAGCAGTGATGAGGCGGGGACGAACACTGAAGCTTTCTTT.

The rearrangement joins TRBV14 to TRBJ2-7, with TRBD2 matching over 8 bases. This CDR3 spans 15 amino acids. The germline CDR1 and CDR2 sequences are SGHDN and FVKESK. With 5 bases clipped from V and 0 bases from J, the junction kept 6 bases outside the gene matches. The CDR3 is CASSLVAGTSYEQYF. CDR3 sequence (DNA): TGTGCCAGCAGCTTGGTAGCGGGAACCTCCTACGAGCAGTACTTC.

This clonotype was counted a few times. The chain employs TRBV28 and TRBJ2-1; 7 bases are a match to TRBD1. CDR1 and CDR2 from the germline V gene are MDHEN and SYDVKM. Germline trimming cut 7 bases from V and 4 bases from J; bases unmatched to any gene: 10. This CDR3 has 15 amino acids. CDR3 DNA: TGTGCCAGCACCGAAGGGCAGGGGGTTTACAATGAGCAGTTCTTC. The encoded protein is CASTEGQGVYNEQFF.

Points on this clonotype: This may arise from a read error, as a much more abundant clone is one base away. The V and J genes are TRBV3-1 and TRBJ2-2; no definite D call. CDR3 length: 12 residues. The germline V gene encodes CDR1 LGHDT and CDR2 YNNKEL (reference sequence). Trimming shortened V by 3 bases and J by 10 bases, and 9 bases separated the two germline ends. The CDR3 here is CASSQWAEELFF. In DNA form, the CDR3 reads TGTGCCAGCAGCCAGTGGGCCGAGGAGCTGTTTTTT.

This clonotype was recorded at least ten times. This sequence joins TRBV6-2 or TRBV6-3 and TRBJ2-7, with D perhaps assigned TRBD1 or TRBD2 (6 bases each). The germline V gene encodes CDR1 MNHEY and CDR2 SVGEGT. Between the trimmed V and J ends, which lost 8 bases and 3 bases, there was a span of 14 bases. The CDR3 is 13 residues long. The CDR3 region is CASRTGGRYEQYF. CDR3 nucleotides: TGTGCCAGCCGTACCGGGGGCCGCTACGAGCAGTACTTC.

The V and J genes are TRBV20-1 and TRBJ1-2, with 7 bases that match TRBD1. The CDR3 has 12 amino acids. Germline loops: CDR1 DFQATT, CDR2 SNEGSKA (reference sequence). V lost 5 bases, J lost 3 bases, and 3 bases stayed unmatched. CDR3 coding DNA: TGCAGTGCTTCAGACAGGGACTATGGCTACACCTTC. Protein sequence: CSASDRDYGYTF.

This rearrangement joins TRBV25-1 to TRBJ1-1; D call uncertain. This CDR3 has 13 amino acids. Germline assignment: CDR1 MGHDK and CDR2 SYGVNS. The germline V and J ends were trimmed by 7 bases and 0 bases, with 9 bases remaining between them. As DNA, the CDR3 is TGTGCCAGCAAAGCTAACTTGAACACTGAAGCTTTCTTT. Protein product: CASKANLNTEAFF.

The chain links TRBV29-1 to TRBJ1-1, with unresolved D. Trimming took off 6 bases at V and 6 bases at J, with 14 bases between the two ends. The V gene's germline CDR1 is SQVTM and CDR2 ANQGSEA. The CDR3 extends over 12 amino acids. The CDR3 protein is CSVVHGPAEAFF. The DNA of the CDR3 is TGCAGCGTCGTGCATGGCCCCGCTGAAGCTTTCTTT.

The genes are TRBV20-1 and TRBJ2-5, with D hard to call. Trimming stripped 0 bases from V and 2 bases from J, with 10 bases between. CDR3 length: 14 residues. CDR1 is DFQATT, CDR2 SNEGSKA, per germline (reference sequence). The CDR3 DNA sequence: TGCAGTGCTAGAGATGCCTGGAATCAAGAGACCCAGTACTTC. The encoded protein is CSARDAWNQETQYF.

The chain carries TRBV7-9 and TRBJ2-1, with TRBD1 matching 8 bases. The J segment lost 6 bases and the V segment lost 5 bases, leaving 3 bases of the junction unmatched. This CDR3 has 13 residues. Germline lookup yields CDR1 SEHNR and CDR2 FQNEAQ (reference sequence). Here the CDR3 DNA reads TGTGCCAGCAGCCGAACAGGGGGCAATGAGCAGTTCTTC. It encodes CASSRTGGNEQFF.

This chain uses TRBV5-1 with TRBJ1-5, with TRBD1 identical over 7 bases. Trimming took 1 base from V and 5 from J; bases not matched to a gene: 6. There are 15 residues in the CDR3. Per germline, CDR1 SGHRS and CDR2 YFSETQ. CDR3 coding DNA: TGCGCCAGCAGCTTGACCCAGGGGGGCGATCAGCCCCAGCATTTT. Translating gives CASSLTQGGDQPQHF.

The J gene is TRBJ2-7, the V gene TRBV7-9; possibly TRBD1 for D (6 bases). The CDR3 totals 13 residues. Germline V gives CDR1 SEHNR, CDR2 FQNEAQ (reference sequence). The V and J ends lost 1 base and 7 bases respectively, with 11 bases between them. This CDR3 is CASSLGGDREQYF. CDR3 DNA sequence: TGTGCCAGCAGCTTAGGCGGTGACAGGGAGCAGTACTTC.

The V gene is TRBV5-1, the J gene TRBJ1-6; tentative D call: TRBD1 (5 bases). This CDR3 spans 16 amino acids. V was shortened by 6 bases and J by 0 bases, with 13 bases between the two germline ends. The germline V gene encodes CDR1 SGHRS and CDR2 YFSETQ. CDR3 region: CASNDDRSSYNSPLHF. The CDR3 nucleotides are TGCGCCAGCAACGACGACAGAAGCTCCTATAATTCACCCCTCCACTTT. Based on the CDR3 plus reference TRBV5-1 and TRBJ1-6, the full variable domain is KAGVTQTPRYLIKTRGQQVTLSCSPISGHRSVSWYQQTPGQGLQFLFEYFSETQRNKGNFPGRFSGRQFSNSRSEMNVSTLELGDSALYLCASNDDRSSYNSPLHFGNGTRLTVT.